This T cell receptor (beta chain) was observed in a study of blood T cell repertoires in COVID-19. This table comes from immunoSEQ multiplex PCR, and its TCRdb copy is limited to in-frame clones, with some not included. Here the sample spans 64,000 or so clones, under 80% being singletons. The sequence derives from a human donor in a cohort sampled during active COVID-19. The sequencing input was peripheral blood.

CDR3 DNA sequence: TGTGCCAGCATCGGTGGGGGGGGAGGCTATGGCTACACCTTC. Its protein product is CASIGGGGGYGYTF. V is TRBV2 and J is TRBJ1-2, with D possibly matching TRBD1 (5 bases). Trimming took 7 bases from V and 4 from J, leaving 16 bases between them. Germline lookup yields CDR1 SNHLY and CDR2 FYNNEI. This CDR3 has 14 amino acids.